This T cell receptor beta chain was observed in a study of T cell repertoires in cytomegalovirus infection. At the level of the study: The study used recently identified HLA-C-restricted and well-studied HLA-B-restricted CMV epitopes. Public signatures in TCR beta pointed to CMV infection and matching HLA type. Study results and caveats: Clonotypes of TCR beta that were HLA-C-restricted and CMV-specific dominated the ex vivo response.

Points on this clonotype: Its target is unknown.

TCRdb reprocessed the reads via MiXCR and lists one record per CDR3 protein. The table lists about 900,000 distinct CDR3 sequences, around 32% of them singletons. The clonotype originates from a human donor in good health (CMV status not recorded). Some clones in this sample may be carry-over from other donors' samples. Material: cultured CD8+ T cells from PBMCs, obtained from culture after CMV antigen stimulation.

The CDR3 coding sequence is TGTGCCAGCAGCCCCGCCTGGGGGGTGGGTCGCAATGAGCAGTTCTTC. This codes for CASSPAWGVGRNEQFF. The rearrangement uses TRBV14 and TRBJ2-1, with a weak D call TRBD2 (6 bases). Trimming removed 4 bases from V and 6 bases from J, with 19 bases in between. From germline, CDR1 is SGHDN and CDR2 FVKESK. The CDR3 totals 16 residues.